This T cell receptor (beta chain) was identified during a study of Ad26.COV2.S vaccination and SARS-CoV-2 variants. Regarding treatment: some 19 received Ad26.COV2.S at low or high dose, single or two shots; 5 received placebo; per-sample allocation not given. Sampling happened 63 days after the first vaccine or placebo injection. TCRdb's table, derived via immunoSEQ multiplex PCR, lists solely in-frame clones and lacks some. Altogether 440,000 or so clones are present, 80% to 95% being singletons, with the ten largest covering around 4.5%. Source: peripheral blood, taken in a trial of Ad26.COV2.S vaccine versus placebo. The source of this sequence is a person between 18 and 59 years old who received the Ad26.COV2.S COVID-19 vaccine or a placebo.

This chain's CDR3 is CASSVSYYTEAFF. The CDR3 nucleotides read TGCGCCAGCAGTGTTTCCTATTACACTGAAGCTTTCTTT. The chain joins TRBV10-2 to TRBJ1-1; D unclear. V lost 4 bases and J lost 3, with 9 bases in between. The CDR3 sequence is 13 residues long. Per the germline V gene, CDR1 is WSHSY and CDR2 is SAAADI.